Shown below are 10 T cell receptor beta chains from a single sample sequenced in a study of T cells in women clearing cervical HPV infection. TCRdb keeps only in-frame clones here, not all; method: immunoSEQ multiplex PCR. The sample is made up of roughly 22,000 clones, and the top ten hold 12% of it. Source material: blood buffy coat. The receptor set was obtained from a woman between 18 and 69 years old with a cervical HPV16 infection that either progressed to CIN3+ or cleared (not recorded which).

In terms of frequency, this clone is medium-sized (0.01 to 0.1%). The read ends 3 residues early relative to the CDR3; the germline J gene fills the gap. The chain joins TRBV10-3 to TRBJ1-2, with 12 bases aligning to TRBD1. Germline V gene lookup returns CDR1 ENHRY and CDR2 SYGVKD. With 6 bases clipped from V and 7 bases from J, the junction kept 9 bases outside the gene matches. This CDR3 is 15 amino acids long. This CDR3 reads CAIRALGQGALGYTF. Partial CDR3 DNA: TGTGCCATCAGGGCATTGGGACAGGGGGCGCTTGGC.

Note on this clone: Read data end 3 residues before the CDR3 end; the end is taken from the germline J gene. This chain connects TRBV6-4 to TRBJ2-1; D unclear. V lost 4 bases to trimming and J lost 0 bases, with 10 bases between them. From germline, CDR1 is MRHNA and CDR2 SNTAGT. The CDR3 consists of 15 residues. The covered CDR3 bases are TGTGCCAGCAGTGTGGAGCCTAGCTCCTACAATGAG. This encodes CASSVEPSSYNE. The whole CDR3 reads CASSVEPSSYNEQFF.

Notes on this clone: The read gets to within 3 residues of the CDR3 end, and the germline J gene fills in the rest. V is TRBV7-8 and J is TRBJ2-3, with a possible D match to TRBD1 (6 bases). Germline V CDR1 and CDR2: SGHVS, FQNEAQ. Trimming took off 2 bases at V and 0 bases at J, with 15 bases between the two ends. The CDR3 runs to 17 residues. The CDR3 loop reads CASSLSFRTASTDTQYF. The part of the CDR3 DNA that was read is TGTGCCAGCAGCTTAAGTTTTCGGACAGCTAGCACAGATACG.

The CDR3 is CASNSGGAPYEQYF. CDR3 DNA, as far as it was read: TGTGCCAGCAACTCGGGGGGGGCTCCCTACGAG. The rearrangement joins TRBV7-9 to TRBJ2-7, with TRBD2 identical over 8 bases. The read terminates 3 residues before the CDR3 end, so the remaining end is supplied by the germline J gene. The CDR3 runs to 14 residues. Germline V gene sequence: CDR1 SEHNR, CDR2 FQNEAQ (reference sequence). V lost 7 bases and J lost 2; bases outside the gene matches: 7.

CDR3 in amino acids: CASFPTGQGDTGELFF. The part of the CDR3 DNA that was read is TGTGCCAGTTTTCCAACCGGACAGGGTGACACCGGGGAG. The chain links TRBV19 to TRBJ2-2, with TRBD1 matching over 8 bases. The CDR3 end is not reached by the read, which stops 3 residues before it; the germline J gene fills it in. The junction had 11 bases not matched to a gene; V was cut back by 8 bases and J by 3 bases. The CDR3 is 16 amino acids. CDR1 is LNHDA, CDR2 SQIVND, per germline (reference sequence).

Points on this clone: The read ends 3 residues early relative to the CDR3; the germline J gene fills the gap. The V and J genes are TRBV19 and TRBJ1-2; D is ambiguous. The CDR3 length is 15 residues. Germline lookup yields CDR1 LNHDA and CDR2 SQIVND (reference sequence). The CDR3 DNA, read in part, is TGTGCCAGTAGTCGTAGCGCGGGGTCCTACAATGAC. Translating gives CASSRSAGSYND. The whole CDR3 protein is CASSRSAGSYNDYTF.

A note on this clone: The observed sequence ends 3 residues before the CDR3 terminus, with the missing tail filled in from the germline J gene. The chain combines TRBV5-6 with TRBJ2-7, with D possibly being TRBD1 (6 bases). This CDR3 spans 15 amino acids. Germline V lookup: CDR1 SGHDT, CDR2 YYEEEE. Between the trimmed V and J ends, which lost 1 base and 2 bases, there was a span of 13 bases. The CDR3 sequence: CASSLFVGDTYEQYF. Incomplete CDR3 DNA: TGTGCCAGCAGCTTGTTTGTAGGGGACACCTACGAG.

CDR3 residues: CASRALGPLHF. The CDR3 bases that were read are TGTGCCAGCAGGGCCTTAGGGCCC. V and J are TRBV2 and TRBJ1-6; D ambiguous. The read falls 3 residues short of the CDR3 end, and the missing part is taken from the germline J gene. CDR1 and CDR2 (germline): SNHLY, FYNNEI. The CDR3 runs 11 residues.

As concerns this clone: The junction departs from the called germline gene at one end, perhaps through a read error. Read data end 3 residues before the CDR3 end; the end is taken from the germline J gene. The chain has TRBV4-2 and TRBJ1-5, with D unclear. The CDR3 extends over 18 amino acids. Germline CDR1 and CDR2: LGHNA and YNFKEQ. The CDR3 sequence: CASSQDLAYMNGNQPQHF. The CDR3 bases that were read are TGCGCCAGCAGCCAAGATCTCGCGTATATGAATGGCAATCAGCCC.

Points on this clone: The observed sequence ends 3 residues before the CDR3 terminus, with the missing tail filled in from the germline J gene. The chain employs TRBV14 and TRBJ1-2, with 9 bases lining up with TRBD1. The CDR3 is made up of 18 amino acids. Germline CDR1 SGHDN, CDR2 FVKESK. With 6 bases clipped from V and 6 bases from J, the junction kept 20 bases outside the gene matches. CDR3: CASRPRLLGTGTINGYTF. Partial CDR3 DNA: TGTGCCAGCAGACCAAGATTACTCGGGACAGGGACAATTAATGGC.